This record covers a single T cell receptor beta chain. The sample originates from a study of blood T cell repertoires in COVID-19. CDR3 length equals 18 residues. Germline values: CDR1 KGHDR, CDR2 SFDVKD. V lost 2 bases to trimming and J lost 0 bases, with 16 bases between them. Assay: immunoSEQ multiplex PCR; the TCRdb copy retains only in-frame clones and omits some. This repertoire shows roughly 400,000 clones, approximately 90% found once; its top ten account for about 1.5%. Participant-given clinical history determined each cohort assignment. Input material: PBMCs or T cells enriched from blood (not recorded which). The genes are TRBV24-1 and TRBJ1-5; D is uncertain. The TCR was taken from a woman aged 18-29 years who had been exposed to COVID-19. The CDR3 DNA follows: TGTGCCACCAGTGATTGGGGAGGTAGAATAATTAGCAATCAGCCCCAGCATTTT. It specifies CATSDWGGRIISNQPQHF.